These T cell receptor beta chains were read from a single sample in a study of blood T cell repertoires in COVID-19. Generated by immunoSEQ multiplex PCR, the TCRdb table keeps only in-frame clones and is missing some. The table records about 80,000 clones, roughly 88% of them present only once. Sequences were obtained from peripheral blood. The receptor set was obtained from a woman over 75 with acute or convalescent COVID-19. The CDR3 runs from the conserved cysteine through the conserved F or W. Each record gives: D gene, J gene, V gene, CDR3 length, clone size, CDR3 DNA, CDR3 protein. The D gene is left open where the match is weak. Not all rows give a size; the values are once, few, many and, for expanded clones, a class.

D: TRBD1
J: TRBJ1-5
V: TRBV10-2
length: 13
size: NA
DNA: TGCGCCAGCACTACAGGGGGCACTCAGCCCCAGCATTTT
CDR3: CASTTGGTQPQHF

D: TRBD1
J: TRBJ2-5
V: TRBV27
length: 16
size: NA
DNA: TGTGCCAGCACCCTAATCGGGACAGGGGGCAGGAAGACCCAGTACTTC
CDR3: CASTLIGTGGRKTQYF

D: NA
J: TRBJ2-3
V: TRBV19
length: 14
size: NA
DNA: TGTGCCAGTAGTATGAGAACCTCCACAGATACGCAGTATTTT
CDR3: CASSMRTSTDTQYF

D: NA
J: TRBJ2-1
V: TRBV19
length: 16
size: NA
DNA: TGTGCCAGTAGTATAGGCGGTTCCAACTCCTACAATGAGCAGTTCTTC
CDR3: CASSIGGSNSYNEQFF

D: NA
J: TRBJ2-2
V: TRBV6-5
length: 15
size: once
DNA: TGTGCCAGCAGTTACGGAGACCGAGGCACCGGGGAGCTGTTTTTT
CDR3: CASSYGDRGTGELFF

D: TRBD2
J: TRBJ2-5
V: TRBV12-3/TRBV12-4
length: 13
size: NA
DNA: TGTGCCAGCAGTGCGCGGGAGCAAGAGACCCAGTACTTC
CDR3: CASSAREQETQYF

D: NA
J: TRBJ1-1
V: TRBV25-1
length: 14
size: NA
DNA: TGTGCCAGCAGTACCCGGGGAGGGAACACTGAAGCTTTCTTT
CDR3: CASSTRGGNTEAFF

D: TRBD1
J: TRBJ1-2
V: TRBV5-1
length: 14
size: NA
DNA: TGCGCCAGCAGCAGGGGACAGGGGGCGGGTGGCTACACCTTC
CDR3: CASSRGQGAGGYTF

D: NA
J: TRBJ1-3
V: TRBV28
length: 15
size: NA
DNA: TGTGCCAGCAAGGAGAAGGGGAGGTCCGGAAACACCATATATTTT
CDR3: CASKEKGRSGNTIYF

D: NA
J: TRBJ1-2
V: TRBV15
length: 16
size: NA
DNA: TGTGCCACCAGCAGTGGGGGACATGTGGGGGTCTATGGCTACACCTTC
CDR3: CATSSGGHVGVYGYTF

D: TRBD1
J: TRBJ2-1
V: TRBV29-1
length: 14
size: NA
DNA: TGCAGCGTTGACCAGGGGACAGGGGGCAATGAGCAGTTCTTC
CDR3: CSVDQGTGGNEQFF

D: NA
J: TRBJ2-7
V: TRBV6-6
length: 16
size: NA
DNA: TGTGCCAGCCGAAGGACAGCCCAATTAAGCTCCTACGAGCAGTACTTC
CDR3: CASRRTAQLSSYEQYF

D: NA
J: TRBJ1-1
V: TRBV3-1/TRBV3-2
length: 17
size: few
DNA: TGTGCCAGCAGCCCCCCCCGGCACACAGGGTTCGACACTGAAGCTTTCTTT
CDR3: CASSPPRHTGFDTEAFF

D: NA
J: TRBJ2-2
V: TRBV12-5
length: 15
size: NA
DNA: TGTGCTAGTGGTTTATTGACAACGAACACCGGGGAGCTGTTTTTT
CDR3: CASGLLTTNTGELFF

D: TRBD2
J: TRBJ2-7
V: TRBV7-6
length: 14
size: NA
DNA: TGTGCCAGCAGCTTAGCAGCGGGAGACTACGAGCAGTACTTC
CDR3: CASSLAAGDYEQYF

D: NA
J: TRBJ1-1
V: TRBV3-1/TRBV3-2
length: 13
size: NA
DNA: TGTGCCAGCAGCCGCGTATTGAACACTGAAGCTTTCTTT
CDR3: CASSRVLNTEAFF

D: TRBD1
J: TRBJ2-7
V: TRBV2
length: 13
size: NA
DNA: TGTGCCAGCAGTGTTGACAGGGCGTACGAGCAGTACTTC
CDR3: CASSVDRAYEQYF

D: TRBD1
J: TRBJ1-1
V: TRBV5-1
length: 15
size: once
DNA: TGCGCCAGCAGCGACCAGGACAGGGGGCTTACTGAAGCTTTCTTT
CDR3: CASSDQDRGLTEAFF

D: TRBD1
J: TRBJ1-3
V: TRBV5-1
length: 15
size: NA
DNA: TGCGCCAGCAGCCGGGACAGCTTCTCTGGAAACACCATATATTTT
CDR3: CASSRDSFSGNTIYF

D: NA
J: TRBJ1-1
V: TRBV7-2
length: 13
size: NA
DNA: TGTGCCAGCAGCGGCGGCAGGAACACTGAAGCTTTCTTT
CDR3: CASSGGRNTEAFF

D: TRBD1
J: TRBJ2-7
V: TRBV6-5
length: 15
size: NA
DNA: TGTGCCAGCAGTCCCCGGGACAGCCTAAAATTCGAGCAGTACTTC
CDR3: CASSPRDSLKFEQYF

D: TRBD1
J: TRBJ1-3
V: TRBV30
length: 16
size: NA
DNA: TGTGCCTGGAGTGAAGGTTGGGGACAGCCTGGAAACACCATATATTTT
CDR3: CAWSEGWGQPGNTIYF

D: NA
J: TRBJ1-2
V: TRBV9
length: 14
size: NA
DNA: TGTGCCAGCAGCGTAGGTCAGGGTGAATATGGCTACACCTTC
CDR3: CASSVGQGEYGYTF

D: NA
J: TRBJ2-2
V: TRBV3-1/TRBV3-2
length: 15
size: NA
DNA: TGTGCCAGCAGCCCCCGGGACATAAACACCGGGGAGCTGTTTTTT
CDR3: CASSPRDINTGELFF

D: TRBD1
J: TRBJ1-5
V: TRBV19
length: 16
size: NA
DNA: TGTGCCAGTAGCAATAACAGGGGGTCCGCGAATCAGCCCCAGCATTTT
CDR3: CASSNNRGSANQPQHF

D: NA
J: TRBJ1-1
V: TRBV5-8
length: 12
size: NA
DNA: TGTGCCAGCAGTTTTACCGGGACTGAAGCTTTCTTT
CDR3: CASSFTGTEAFF

D: TRBD2
J: TRBJ2-7
V: TRBV10-1
length: 15
size: NA
DNA: TGCGCCAGCAGTGAGGGTAGCGGGGCATCCTACGAGCAGTACTTC
CDR3: CASSEGSGASYEQYF

D: TRBD1
J: TRBJ2-2
V: TRBV28
length: 16
size: few
DNA: TGTGCCAGCACCTTGCAGGGGGCTGGGAACACCGGGGAGCTGTTTTTT
CDR3: CASTLQGAGNTGELFF

D: NA
J: TRBJ1-1
V: TRBV12-5
length: 12
size: NA
DNA: TGTGCTAGTTCGCGAATGAACACTGAAGCTTTCTTT
CDR3: CASSRMNTEAFF

D: TRBD1
J: TRBJ1-2
V: TRBV4-3
length: 16
size: NA
DNA: TGCGCCAGCAGCCAAGCCCACGGGACAGGGAACTATGGCTACACCTTC
CDR3: CASSQAHGTGNYGYTF

D: TRBD2
J: TRBJ2-3
V: TRBV7-2
length: 15
size: NA
DNA: TGTGCCAGCAGCTTACGGACTAGCGGTGTGGATACGCAGTATTTT
CDR3: CASSLRTSGVDTQYF

D: NA
J: TRBJ2-5
V: TRBV29-1
length: 12
size: once
DNA: TGCAGCGTGGCAGCGGCCCAAGAGACCCAGTACTTC
CDR3: CSVAAAQETQYF

D: NA
J: TRBJ2-2
V: TRBV6-5
length: 14
size: few
DNA: TGTGCCAGCATGCGGGGGCGTCGGACCGGGGAGCTGTTTTTT
CDR3: CASMRGRRTGELFF

D: TRBD1
J: TRBJ1-2
V: TRBV7-9
length: 14
size: NA
DNA: TGTGCCAGCTCTTTACAGGGGAAGGTCTATGGCTACACCTTC
CDR3: CASSLQGKVYGYTF

D: NA
J: TRBJ1-1
V: TRBV14
length: 12
size: NA
DNA: TGTGCCAGCAGCCTCCCCCCAGGAGAAGCTTTCTTT
CDR3: CASSLPPGEAFF

D: NA
J: TRBJ1-5
V: TRBV5-5
length: 14
size: NA
DNA: TGTGCCAGCAGCCCCGGACATAGCAATCAGCCCCAGCATTTT
CDR3: CASSPGHSNQPQHF

D: TRBD1
J: TRBJ2-7
V: TRBV5-1
length: 16
size: NA
DNA: TGCGCCAGCAGCTTAACCGGGACAGGGGGCTCCTACGAGCAGTACTTC
CDR3: CASSLTGTGGSYEQYF

D: TRBD1
J: TRBJ1-5
V: TRBV5-1
length: 15
size: NA
DNA: TGCGCCAGCAGCAAGGGACAGGGTGGGGATCAGCCCCAGCATTTT
CDR3: CASSKGQGGDQPQHF

D: TRBD2
J: TRBJ2-1
V: TRBV2
length: 15
size: NA
DNA: TGTGCCACTAGGTACCGGGAGGCCTCCTACAATGAGCAGTTCTTC
CDR3: CATRYREASYNEQFF

D: TRBD1
J: TRBJ2-2
V: TRBV24-1
length: 18
size: NA
DNA: TGTGCCACCAGTGACAACCGGTGGGACAGGGCGAGCACCGGGGAGCTGTTTTTT
CDR3: CATSDNRWDRASTGELFF

D: NA
J: TRBJ1-1
V: TRBV7-2
length: 14
size: once
DNA: TGTGCCAGCAGCCCGCTGGGGGGGGTCACTGAAGCTTTCTTT
CDR3: CASSPLGGVTEAFF

D: NA
J: TRBJ1-4
V: TRBV6-5
length: 14
size: NA
DNA: TGTGCCAGCAGACCAAGGGGGGGGGAGGAAAAACTGTTTTTT
CDR3: CASRPRGGEEKLFF